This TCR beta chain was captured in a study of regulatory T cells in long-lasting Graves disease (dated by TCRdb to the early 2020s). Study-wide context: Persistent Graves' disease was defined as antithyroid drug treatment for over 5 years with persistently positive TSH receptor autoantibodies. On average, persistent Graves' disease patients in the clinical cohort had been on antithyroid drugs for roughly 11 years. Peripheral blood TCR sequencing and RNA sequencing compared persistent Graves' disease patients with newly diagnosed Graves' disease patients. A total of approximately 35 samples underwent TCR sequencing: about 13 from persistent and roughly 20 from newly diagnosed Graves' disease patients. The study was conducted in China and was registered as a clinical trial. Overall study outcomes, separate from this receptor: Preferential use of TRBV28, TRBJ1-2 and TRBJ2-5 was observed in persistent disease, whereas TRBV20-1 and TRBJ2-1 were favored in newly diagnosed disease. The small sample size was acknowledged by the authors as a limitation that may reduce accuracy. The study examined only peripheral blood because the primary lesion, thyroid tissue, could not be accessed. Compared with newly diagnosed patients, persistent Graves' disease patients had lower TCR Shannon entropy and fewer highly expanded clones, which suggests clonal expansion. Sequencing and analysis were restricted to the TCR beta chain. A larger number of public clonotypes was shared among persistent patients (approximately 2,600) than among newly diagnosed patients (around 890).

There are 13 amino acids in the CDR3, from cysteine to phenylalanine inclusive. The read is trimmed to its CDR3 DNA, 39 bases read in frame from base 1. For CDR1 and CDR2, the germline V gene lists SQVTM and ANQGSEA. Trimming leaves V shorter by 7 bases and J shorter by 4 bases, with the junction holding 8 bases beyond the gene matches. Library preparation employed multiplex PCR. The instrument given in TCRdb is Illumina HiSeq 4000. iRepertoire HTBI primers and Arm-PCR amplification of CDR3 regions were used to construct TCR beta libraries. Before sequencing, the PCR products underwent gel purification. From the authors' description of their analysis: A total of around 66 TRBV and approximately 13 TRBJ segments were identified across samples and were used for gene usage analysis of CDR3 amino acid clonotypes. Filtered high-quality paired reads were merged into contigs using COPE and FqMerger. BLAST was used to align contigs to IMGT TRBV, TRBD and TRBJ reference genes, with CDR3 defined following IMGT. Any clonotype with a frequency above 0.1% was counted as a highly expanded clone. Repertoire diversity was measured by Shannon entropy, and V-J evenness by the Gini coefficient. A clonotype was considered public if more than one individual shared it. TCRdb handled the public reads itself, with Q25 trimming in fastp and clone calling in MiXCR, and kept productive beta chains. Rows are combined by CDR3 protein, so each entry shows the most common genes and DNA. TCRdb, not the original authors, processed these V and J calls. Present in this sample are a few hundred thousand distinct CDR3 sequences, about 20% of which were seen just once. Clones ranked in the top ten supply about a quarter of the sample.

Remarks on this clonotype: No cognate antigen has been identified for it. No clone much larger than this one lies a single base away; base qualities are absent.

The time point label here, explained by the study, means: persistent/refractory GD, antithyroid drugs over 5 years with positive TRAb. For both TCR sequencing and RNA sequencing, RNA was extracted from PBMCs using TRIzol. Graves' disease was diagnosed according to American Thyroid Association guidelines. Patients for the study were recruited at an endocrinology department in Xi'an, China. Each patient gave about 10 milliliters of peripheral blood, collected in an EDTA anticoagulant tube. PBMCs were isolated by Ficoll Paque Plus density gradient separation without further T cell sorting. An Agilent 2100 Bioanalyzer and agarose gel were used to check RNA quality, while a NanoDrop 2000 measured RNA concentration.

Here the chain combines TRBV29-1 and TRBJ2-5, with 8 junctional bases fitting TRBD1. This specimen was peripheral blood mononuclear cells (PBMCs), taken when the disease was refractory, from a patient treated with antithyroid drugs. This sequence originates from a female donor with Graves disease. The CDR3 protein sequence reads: CSESQGARETQYF. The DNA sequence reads TGCAGCGAGAGCCAGGGGGCGAGAGAGACCCAGTACTTC.